This T cell receptor (beta chain) was sequenced during a study of shared clonotypes between healthy human individuals. Study-level findings and limits: Represented diversity, genetic and exposure-history alike, was limited by few donors.

Notes on this clone: Its antigen remains unidentified.

The CDR3 runs 16 residues. Trimming stripped 4 bases from V and 6 bases from J, with 20 bases between. Germline V gene data show CDR1 as SGDLS and CDR2 as YYNGEE. Assay: immunoSEQ multiplex PCR; the TCRdb copy retains only in-frame clones and omits some. The sample has 2 million to 2.5 million clones; roughly 91% are singletons. CD45RO negativity and positive selection for CCR7 defined naive CD8 cells, a population that excluded terminally differentiated effector memory CD45RA+ cells. The study enrolled healthy HIV-negative adults without recent acute infections or vaccinations as donors. The sequenced material came from naive CD8+ T cells from PBMCs. The sequence derives from a man between 18 and 35 years old in good health. Some clones in this sample may be carry-over from other donors' samples. The gene calls are TRBV9 and TRBJ2-1; possibly TRBD2 for D (6 bases). DNA for the CDR3: TGTGCCAGCAGCCCTTCCATTAGGAGGGCGGGCAATGAGCAGTTCTTC. It translates to CASSPSIRRAGNEQFF.